This TCR beta chain emerged from a study of CD8 T cells in Susac syndrome. Roughly 0.45 to 1 ug RNA was reverse transcribed with random hexamers. Each CDR3 protein is one row after TCRdb ran MiXCR on the immunoSEQ multiplex PCR reads. The sample lists roughly 250,000 distinct CDR3 sequences; 90% to 97% were seen once. In blood CD8+ and CD4+ T cells, TCR beta underwent sequencing. Germline CDR1 is DFQATT and CDR2 is SNEGSKA (reference sequence). The junction had 8 bases not matched to a gene; V was cut back by 1 base and J by 3 bases. The CDR3 contains 17 residues. The sequencing input was CD4+ T cells from PBMCs. The origin of this receptor is a human donor with Susac syndrome. This chain connects TRBV20-1 to TRBJ2-7, with 14 bases that match TRBD2. CDR3 amino acids: CSARGGTSGRGNYEQYF. The CDR3 coding sequence is TGCAGTGCTAGAGGAGGGACTAGCGGGAGAGGGAACTACGAGCAGTACTTC.